Reported below is one T cell receptor (beta chain). The antigen it recognizes is unknown. Base qualities are not at hand, and no much larger clone is one base apart. These data are taken from a study of blood T cell repertoires in COVID-19 (TCRdb year 2020). At the level of the whole study: Samples covering the acute and convalescent phases of COVID-19 were provided by collaborators in the United States, Italy and Spain. The prospective study material was composed of cDNA or gDNA derived from T cells, B-cell-depleted T cells, or PBMCs. Deeply sampled blood TCRbeta repertoires from subjects exposed to, actively infected with, or recovered from COVID-19 were included in the dataset. A freely available public database, intended as a resource for researchers studying the immune response to SARS-CoV-2, is where the repertoires were released. The samples were drawn from the first 160 participants of the ongoing ImmuneRACE study and from under 1,500 subjects provided by 6 global collaborators. Sample metadata almost always included a de-identified subject ID, COVID-19 status, age in years and sex. Where available, HLA class I and class II types were taken from metadata supplied by the sample provider and were not determined by assay-based typing.

The immunoSEQ Assay, a bias-controlled multiplex PCR, was used to amplify TCRbeta CDR3 regions from genomic DNA. Concerning the study's data processing: The number of nucleated cells in each sample was estimated from the amplification of reference gene primers within the assay. Sequence reads were collapsed and filtered to measure the absolute abundance of every unique TCRbeta CDR3 rearrangement. For each sample, productive Simpson clonality was calculated as the square root of Simpson's diversity index across productive rearrangements. TCRdb limited this immuneACCESS table to in-frame rearrangements with V and J called. A share of clones is missing; checked studies link under half to unresolved V genes, and the rest is unexplained. D and trimming come from the DNA, and the V and J calls and clone size come from that table. The sample records 25,000 to 35,000 clones, 72% of which are singletons. The ten biggest clones cover around 21% of the sample.

Summary of the overall study and its limitations: How much clinical and demographic metadata was included differed by source and by participant, and the metadata was provided uncurated.

Collaborating institutions collected whole blood in K2EDTA tubes following their own protocols. For TCRbeta analysis, collaborator samples were shipped as frozen whole blood, as isolated PBMCs, or as DNA extracted from either sample type. The V end gives up 2 bases and the J end 2 bases, leaving 5 bases in the junction not matched to a gene. From the cysteine up to the phenylalanine, the CDR3 has a length of 15 residues. Only the CDR3 portion is preserved as DNA: 45 bases, with reading frame beginning at the first base. The germline V gene provides CDR1 MDHEN and CDR2 SYDVKM. The rearranged chain carries TRBV28 and TRBJ2-5; the junction holds 7 bases that match TRBD2. The sequencing sample was made of peripheral blood. This clonotype originated in a boy aged 2 to 10 with active or convalescent COVID-19. The sequenced DNA is TGTGCCAGCAGTTTAGCGGGGGTGACTCAAGAGACCCAGTACTTC. Its amino acids are CASSLAGVTQETQYF.